Shown below are 14 T cell receptor beta chains from a single sample sequenced in a study of blood T cells in healthy people across ages. Then a second PCR, running about 6 to 12 cycles, was carried out with a sample-barcoded 5' primer and a J-beta primer mix. One entry per CDR3 protein results from TCRdb running MiXCR on the 5' RACE reads. This sample has roughly 800,000 distinct CDR3 sequences, with 55% to 75% found just once. The sequenced sample consisted of blood. The receptor set was obtained from a man aged 30-40 years in good health.

V is TRBV20-1 and J is TRBJ1-2, with 11 bases fitting TRBD1. The CDR3 runs 13 residues. Per the germline V gene, CDR1 is DFQATT and CDR2 is SNEGSKA (reference sequence). Trimming cost V 5 bases and J 2 bases; bases outside gene matches: 1. The CDR3 protein is CSAGTGGNYGYTF. CDR3 bases: TGCAGTGCTGGGACAGGGGGAAACTATGGCTACACCTTC.

This clonotype was counted a few times. The chain joins TRBV29-1 to TRBJ1-2; 8 nucleotides align to TRBD1. In germline, CDR1 is SQVTM, CDR2 ANQGSEA. The ends lost 7 bases at V and 6 bases at J; junction bases unmatched: 10. The CDR3 runs 13 residues. In DNA, the CDR3 is TGCAGCGGGGTGACACTACAGGGGGATGGCTACACCTTC. As protein: CSGVTLQGDGYTF. Complete variable domain (other parts from reference TRBV29-1 and TRBJ1-2): SAVISQKPSRDICQRGTSLTIQCQVDSQVTMMFWYRQQPGQSLTLIATANQGSEATYESGFVIDKFPISRPNLTFSTLTVSNMSPEDSSIYLCSGVTLQGDGYTFGSGTRLTVV.

Concerning this clonotype: Its ends do not fully match the called genes, so a read error is possible. This chain connects TRBV7-7 to TRBJ2-5; the D is unclear. The V gene's germline CDR1 is SSHAT and CDR2 FNYEAQ (reference sequence). The length of the CDR3 is 16 residues. This CDR3 reads CASSLSRMAPGETQYF. The CDR3 DNA reads as TGTGCTAGCAGCTTATCTAGGATGGCCCCCGGGGAGACCCAGTACTTC.

The chain links TRBV29-1 to TRBJ1-1; TRBD1 is a possible D gene (5 bases). The CDR3 contains 13 residues. Germline V gene sequence: CDR1 SQVTM, CDR2 ANQGSEA. Trimming left V 4 bases short and J 0 bases short, with 9 bases between. The CDR3 is CSVGGIMNTEAFF. The CDR3 coding sequence is TGCAGCGTTGGGGGGATAATGAACACTGAAGCTTTCTTT.

V and J are TRBV30 and TRBJ2-1, with D perhaps matching TRBD1 (6 bases). This CDR3 is 13 amino acids long. The germline V gene encodes CDR1 GTSNPN and CDR2 SVGIG (reference sequence). Trimming cost V 7 bases and J 6 bases, with 16 bases left between them. CDR3 region: CASTKVGGNEQFF. The CDR3 bases are TGTGCCTCTACGAAGGTAGGGGGCAATGAGCAGTTCTTC.

Comments on this clonotype: This may arise from a read error, as a much more abundant clone is one base away. The rearrangement links TRBV7-3 to TRBJ2-6, with TRBD1 as a possible D gene (5 bases). This CDR3 is built from 15 residues. Germline V lookup: CDR1 SGHTA, CDR2 FQGTGA. This CDR3 reads CAGSLGVPGANVLTF. Written as DNA, the CDR3 is TGTGCCGGCAGCTTAGGGGTCCCTGGGGCCAACGTCCTGACTTTC.

The chain joins TRBV7-9 to TRBJ2-1; D is possibly TRBD2 (6 bases). CDR3 length equals 13 residues. The V end lost 6 bases, the J end lost 6 bases, and 12 bases lay between the germline ends. Looked up from germline, CDR1 is SEHNR and CDR2 is FQNEAQ (reference sequence). CDR3 bases: TGTGCCAGCAGAGCGGGTAGCAGCAATGAGCAGTTCTTC. As protein: CASRAGSSNEQFF.

This clonotype was observed a handful of times. The gene calls are TRBV2 and TRBJ2-1; D is ambiguous. This CDR3 spans 12 amino acids. Germline V gives CDR1 SNHLY, CDR2 FYNNEI. The V end was cut by 6 bases, the J end by 8 bases, with 11 bases between. The CDR3 DNA is TGTGCCAGCAGACGCGATGAGGATGAGCAGTTCTTC. Amino acid sequence: CASRRDEDEQFF.

This clonotype was seen a handful of times. The chain carries TRBV6-6 and TRBJ1-2; 10 positions match TRBD1. Germline lookup yields CDR1 MNHNY and CDR2 SVGAGI (reference sequence). V lost 4 bases, J lost 10 bases, and 6 bases stayed unmatched. The CDR3 is 13 amino acids. This CDR3 is CASSSTGTGDYTF. CDR3 in DNA: TGTGCCAGCAGTTCCACCGGGACAGGGGACTACACCTTC.

The J gene is TRBJ1-2, the V gene TRBV27; D ambiguous. V lost 3 bases, J lost 4 bases, and 9 bases lay in between. The CDR3 totals 13 residues. CDR1 and CDR2 from the germline V gene are MNHEY and SMNVEV (reference sequence). The CDR3 DNA follows: TGTGCCAGCAGTTTTTCGGATTTCTATGGCTACACCTTC. Translation gives CASSFSDFYGYTF.

The chain links TRBV28 to TRBJ2-7, with D possibly matching TRBD2 (6 bases). This CDR3 comprises 13 residues. CDR1 and CDR2 (germline): MDHEN, SYDVKM. Trimming removed 3 bases from V and 6 bases from J, with 12 bases in between. The chain's CDR3 is CASSLTGGGEQYF. In DNA form, the CDR3 reads TGTGCCAGCAGTTTGACCGGGGGAGGCGAGCAGTACTTC.

The J gene is TRBJ1-4, the V gene TRBV7-2; D is uncertain. The CDR3 contains 14 residues. Trimming removed 3 bases from V and 3 bases from J, with 8 bases in between. Germline values: CDR1 SGHTA, CDR2 FQGNSA. CDR3 in DNA: TGTGCCAGCAGCTTTTACAGTCCTAATGAAAAACTGTTTTTT. This encodes CASSFYSPNEKLFF.

V and J are TRBV4-2 and TRBJ2-3; 9 positions match TRBD2. Trimming cost V 0 bases and J 10 bases; bases outside gene matches: 8. Per germline, CDR1 LGHNA and CDR2 YNFKEQ. CDR3 length equals 15 residues. DNA for the CDR3: TGTGCCAGCAGCCAAGATAAAGCGGGGGGCTCCCCGCAGTATTTT. This encodes CASSQDKAGGSPQYF.

In regard to this clonotype: One end of the junction varies from germline; a read error may be responsible. The chain employs TRBV20-1 and TRBJ2-7, with 10 positions matching TRBD2. This CDR3 region has 19 residues. Germline loops: CDR1 DFQATT, CDR2 SNEGSKA (reference sequence). DNA of the CDR3: TGCAATGCTAGTGCCCTGCAGGCTGGGGCTAGCGGGAGTATCAACGAGCAGTACTTC. As protein: CNASALQAGASGSINEQYF.